These 3 T cell receptor beta chains came from one sample sequenced in a study of blood T cell repertoires in COVID-19. Profiling relied on immunoSEQ multiplex PCR, and the TCRdb table lists in-frame clones only, not all of them. This table holds over 200,000 clones, roughly 84% found once. Sequenced: peripheral blood. These receptors were obtained from a man between 40 and 49 years old with active or convalescent COVID-19.

The chain uses TRBV27 and TRBJ2-2, with 9 nucleotides matching TRBD2. With V trimmed by 6 bases and J by 6 bases, 11 bases remained unmatched. Germline V gene sequence: CDR1 MNHEY, CDR2 SMNVEV (reference sequence). The CDR3 consists of 16 residues. CDR3: CASRPGTSISSGELFF. In DNA, the CDR3 is TGTGCCAGCAGACCCGGGACTAGCATCTCTTCCGGGGAGCTGTTTTTT.

This clone has more than one count but fewer than ten. The chain is built from TRBV7-9 and TRBJ1-6; 9 bases fit TRBD1. This CDR3 spans 12 amino acids. The V and J ends lost 0 bases and 18 bases, in that order; junction bases with no gene match: 3. Germline lookup yields CDR1 SEHNR and CDR2 FQNEAQ (reference sequence). The CDR3: CASSLAGTGPHF. In DNA, the CDR3 is TGTGCCAGCAGCTTAGCCGGGACAGGGCCCCACTTT.

This chain joins TRBV6-6 and TRBJ2-7; TRBD1 aligns across 8 bases. The trim removed 6 bases at V and 1 base at J, leaving 5 bases unmatched. The CDR3 is 14 residues long. Germline CDR1 and CDR2: MNHNY and SVGAGI (reference sequence). The CDR3 DNA follows: TGTGCCAGCAGGGAGGGACAGGCTTCCTACGAGCAGTACTTC. It codes for CASREGQASYEQYF.